The 31 T cell receptor beta chains below were found in one sample sequenced in a study of OX40 agonist ivuxolimab in advanced cancers. Here immunoSEQ multiplex PCR was the method, and the copy in TCRdb shows in-frame clones only, minus some. The sample holds about 69,000 clones, roughly nine tenths seen once. This material consisted of CD4+ or CD8+ T cells sorted from blood, taken in a trial of the OX40 agonist ivuxolimab. The receptors shown here come from an adult with an advanced solid tumor such as melanoma, head and neck, liver or kidney cancer.

The CDR3 region has the DNA TGTGCCATCAGTACCGGACAGCCCACCGGGGAGCTGTTTTTT. This encodes CAISTGQPTGELFF. The V and J genes are TRBV10-3 and TRBJ2-2; possible D gene TRBD1, 6 bases. Trimming took 5 bases from V and 4 from J, leaving 11 bases between them. CDR3 length equals 14 residues. Germline V gene lookup returns CDR1 ENHRY and CDR2 SYGVKD.

As for this clone: The junction differs from germline at one of its ends, possibly a read error. This sequence joins TRBV5-5 and TRBJ2-1, with 11 bases identical to TRBD2. Germline loops: CDR1 SGHKS, CDR2 YYEKEE (reference sequence). The CDR3 runs 14 residues. CDR3 sequence reads: CASSLAVSGRAEIF. For the CDR3, the DNA is TGTGCCAGCAGCTTGGCTGTTAGCGGGAGGGCCGAGATCTTC.

This clone appeared once. This chain uses TRBV18 with TRBJ2-7, with D possibly matching TRBD2 (6 bases). Germline CDR1 reads KGHSH; CDR2 reads LQKENI. Trimming cost V 6 bases and J 2 bases, with 11 bases left between them. The CDR3 covers 13 residues. The DNA of the CDR3 is TGTGCCAGCTCGCGGGACGAGGCCTACGAGCAGTACTTC. Its translation: CASSRDEAYEQYF.

The chain uses TRBV28 and TRBJ2-7, with 9 bases identical to TRBD1. The V gene's germline CDR1 is MDHEN and CDR2 SYDVKM. V shed 8 bases and J 3 bases; nucleotides not matched to a gene: 2. This CDR3 contains 12 residues. CDR3 sequence: CASLGQGYEQYF. The CDR3 DNA reads TGTGCCAGCTTGGGACAGGGCTACGAGCAGTACTTC.

This clone has only one observation. The gene calls are TRBV27 and TRBJ1-2; 9 nucleotides agree with TRBD1. With V trimmed by 5 bases and J by 5 bases, 12 bases remained unmatched. Looked up from germline, CDR1 is MNHEY and CDR2 is SMNVEV (reference sequence). This CDR3 spans 16 amino acids. The CDR3 nucleotides are TGTGCCAGCAGTGTAGGTCCGGGACAGGGATATTATGGCTACACCTTC. It translates to CASSVGPGQGYYGYTF.

This chain connects TRBV6-1 to TRBJ1-1; D call uncertain. This CDR3 contains 15 residues. V dropped 6 bases and J dropped 0 bases, with 14 bases sitting between them. Germline V gene sequence: CDR1 MNHNS, CDR2 SASEGT. The CDR3 sequence is CASRILLQMNTEAFF. CDR3 nucleotide sequence: TGTGCCAGCAGAATCCTCCTGCAGATGAACACTGAAGCTTTCTTT.

The chain links TRBV29-1 to TRBJ2-2; D assignment may be TRBD1 or TRBD2 (5 bases each). V was clipped by 4 bases and J by 0 bases, with 9 bases between them. CDR3 length: 14 residues. The germline CDR1 and CDR2 sequences are SQVTM and ANQGSEA. This CDR3 reads CSVAGPTNTGELFF. The CDR3 DNA sequence: TGCAGCGTTGCGGGACCAACGAACACCGGGGAGCTGTTTTTT.

This clone was seen only once. The chain carries TRBV18 and TRBJ1-5; 9 positions match TRBD1. The germline gives CDR1 KGHSH, CDR2 LQKENI. V shed 6 bases, J shed 4 bases, and the junction held 16 bases outside the gene matches. This CDR3 contains 18 residues. In nucleotides, the CDR3 is TGTGCCAGCTCTCTTGGACAGGGGTTAGGGGAAACTAATCAGCCCCAGCATTTT. It translates to CASSLGQGLGETNQPQHF.

The J gene is TRBJ2-3, the V gene TRBV5-4; possible D gene TRBD2, 5 bases. CDR1 and CDR2 (germline): SGHNT, YYREEE (reference sequence). CDR3 length: 16 amino acids. The V end lost 2 bases, the J end lost 1 base, and 14 bases lay between the germline ends. The CDR3 DNA sequence: TGTGCCAGCAGCTTTAGCGTCCGAAGTGGCACAGATACGCAGTATTTT. As protein: CASSFSVRSGTDTQYF.

The chain recombines TRBV7-9 with TRBJ1-1, with no clear D. Germline V CDR1 and CDR2: SEHNR, FQNEAQ (reference sequence). V dropped 5 bases and J dropped 2 bases, with 9 bases sitting between them. The CDR3 runs 13 residues. The CDR3 protein is CASSTNRNTEAFF. CDR3 nucleotides: TGTGCCAGCAGCACTAACCGCAACACTGAAGCTTTCTTT.

The V call is TRBV28, the J call TRBJ2-5, with TRBD2 matching 7 bases. Germline trimming cut 5 bases from V and 4 bases from J; bases unmatched to any gene: 10. The V gene's germline CDR1 is MDHEN and CDR2 SYDVKM. The CDR3 is made up of 15 amino acids. The CDR3 sequence is CASSPRTRLRETQYF. The CDR3 nucleotides are TGTGCCAGCAGTCCCAGGACTAGATTAAGAGAGACCCAGTACTTC.

The chain links TRBV5-1 to TRBJ1-1, with D perhaps matching TRBD1 (5 bases). V lost 0 bases, J lost 4 bases, and 7 bases lay in between. This CDR3 region has 13 residues. CDR1 is SGHRS and CDR2 is YFSETQ in the germline V gene. The CDR3 region is CASSLEGATEAFF. The CDR3 nucleotides read TGCGCCAGCAGCTTGGAAGGGGCCACTGAAGCTTTCTTT.

The chain carries TRBV19 and TRBJ2-7; 9 bases map to TRBD1. The CDR3 spans 15 residues. In germline, CDR1 is LNHDA, CDR2 SQIVND (reference sequence). J was trimmed by 2 bases and V by 8 bases; bases with no gene match: 10. In nucleotides, the CDR3 is TGTGCCAGTCGCCTCCAGGGGACAGGGACCTACGAGCAGTACTTC. Translation gives CASRLQGTGTYEQYF.

The chain combines TRBV15 with TRBJ1-4; possible D gene TRBD1, 6 bases. The germline V gene encodes CDR1 LNHNV and CDR2 YYDKDF (reference sequence). V was clipped by 6 bases and J by 5 bases, with 13 bases between them. The CDR3 runs 14 residues. CDR3 protein: CATRRQARNEKLFF. CDR3 nucleotides: TGTGCCACCAGGAGACAGGCTCGGAATGAAAAACTGTTTTTT.

The rearrangement links TRBV5-1 to TRBJ2-5; D might be TRBD2 (5 bases). The DNA end is a closer match to TRBJ2-7, so the J assignment may be wrong. The CDR3 consists of 14 residues. Per the germline V gene, CDR1 is SGHRS and CDR2 is YFSETQ. This chain's CDR3 is CASSWAGTSYEQYF. The DNA for the CDR3 is TGCGCCAGCAGCTGGGCGGGTACCTCCTACGAGCAGTACTTC.

The chain recombines TRBV5-1 with TRBJ2-1, with TRBD2 matching over 8 bases. The CDR3 contains 14 residues. Germline trimming cut 5 bases from V and 5 bases from J; bases unmatched to any gene: 6. Germline CDR1 is SGHRS and CDR2 is YFSETQ. CDR3 coding DNA: TGCGCCAGCAGTCGTAGCGGGATAGACAATGAGCAGTTCTTC. Protein sequence: CASSRSGIDNEQFF.

The sample holds one count of this clone. V usage is TRBV7-3 and J usage is TRBJ1-2, with D maybe TRBD1 (6 bases). V lost 5 bases to trimming and J lost 2 bases, with 15 bases between them. Per the germline V gene, CDR1 is SGHTA and CDR2 is FQGTGA. CDR3 length: 15 amino acids. The CDR3 loop reads CASSPGLGANYGYTF. The CDR3 DNA is TGTGCCAGCAGCCCTGGCTTGGGGGCCAACTATGGCTACACCTTC.

The CDR3 bases are TGTGCCAGCAGCAAAGAGAGGGCTGCGGCTAGCGGGAGGGCCGGCACAGATACGCAGTATTTT. As protein: CASSKERAAASGRAGTDTQYF. This rearrangement joins TRBV21-1 to TRBJ2-3; TRBD2 is the table's D call, not checked against the DNA. TRBV21-1 is assigned pseudogene status. The CDR3 is made up of 21 amino acids.

The gene calls are TRBV25-1 and TRBJ2-7; D might be TRBD2 (5 bases). Trimming removed 4 bases from V and 2 bases from J, with 6 bases in between. CDR1 MGHDK and CDR2 SYGVNS come from the germline V gene. The CDR3 spans 12 residues. The CDR3 DNA sequence: TGTGCCAGCAGTGTCGGGACCTACGAGCAGTACTTC. The encoded protein is CASSVGTYEQYF.

The chain employs TRBV5-1 and TRBJ2-2; weak D call: TRBD1 (5 bases). Trimming removed 0 bases from V and 4 bases from J, with 13 bases in between. Germline loops: CDR1 SGHRS, CDR2 YFSETQ. The length of the CDR3 is 16 residues. The DNA for the CDR3 is TGCGCCAGCAGCTTGGAAAGCCAGGGCTTCACCGGGGAGCTGTTTTTT. It codes for CASSLESQGFTGELFF.

The genes are TRBV11-2 and TRBJ2-7; D possibly matches TRBD1 or TRBD2 (5 bases each). Trimming pared 1 base from V and 1 base from J, leaving 11 bases between. Germline assignment: CDR1 SGHAT and CDR2 FQNNGV. This CDR3 comprises 15 residues. The CDR3 sequence: CASSLVGPGSYEQYF. Written as DNA, the CDR3 is TGTGCCAGCAGCTTAGTGGGACCCGGGTCCTACGAGCAGTACTTC. The variable domain in full, completed from reference TRBV11-2 and TRBJ2-7, reads EAGVAQSPRYKIIEKRQSVAFWCNPISGHATLYWYQQILGQGPKLLIQFQNNGVVDDSQLPKDRFSAERLKGVDSTLKIQPAKLEDSAVYLCASSLVGPGSYEQYFGPGTRLTVT.

The chain uses TRBV25-1 and TRBJ2-3; 8 nucleotides agree with TRBD1. V lost 5 bases, J lost 2 bases, and 6 bases stayed unmatched. Germline values: CDR1 MGHDK, CDR2 SYGVNS. There are 15 residues in the CDR3. The CDR3 here is CASSNPGQDTDTQYF. As DNA, the CDR3 is TGTGCCAGCAGTAACCCGGGACAGGACACAGATACGCAGTATTTT.

The chain combines TRBV19 with TRBJ1-4, with D possibly TRBD1 on 5 matching bases. CDR3 size: 15 residues. From germline, CDR1 is LNHDA and CDR2 SQIVND (reference sequence). Trimming removed 3 bases from V and 8 bases from J, with 16 bases in between. The CDR3 DNA reads TGTGCCAGTAGTATTACAGGAACCACGGGGGAAAAACTGTTTTTT. The encoded protein is CASSITGTTGEKLFF.

V and J are TRBV5-1 and TRBJ2-5, with 8 bases matching TRBD2. This CDR3 region has 15 residues. Trimming took 5 bases from V and 1 from J; bases not matched to a gene: 7. Germline V gene data show CDR1 as SGHRS and CDR2 as YFSETQ. The CDR3 loop reads CASSWGGRLQETQYF. DNA for the CDR3: TGCGCCAGCAGTTGGGGCGGGAGGCTCCAAGAGACCCAGTACTTC.

This clone appeared once. The V and J genes are TRBV11-2 and TRBJ1-3; D possibly corresponds to TRBD1 (6 bases). The CDR3 length is 15 residues. The germline V gene has CDR1 SGHAT and CDR2 FQNNGV. Trimming cost V 7 bases and J 3 bases, with 16 bases left between them. CDR3 loop: CASTAPGAYGNTIYF. In nucleotides, the CDR3 is TGTGCCAGCACAGCCCCGGGGGCATATGGAAACACCATATATTTT.

J is TRBJ2-1 and V is TRBV28, with 8 bases that match TRBD1. Germline V gene data show CDR1 as MDHEN and CDR2 as SYDVKM. J gave up 2 bases and V 6 bases, and 3 bases lay outside the gene matches. The CDR3 length is 14 residues. DNA of the CDR3: TGTGCCAGCAGGGACAGGGAACCCTACAATGAGCAGTTCTTC. It specifies CASRDREPYNEQFF.

The chain is built from TRBV4-2 and TRBJ2-1; no reliable D call. This CDR3 region has 13 residues. CDR1 and CDR2 from the germline V gene are LGHNA and YNFKEQ. Trimming removed 0 bases at V and 3 bases at J, with 3 bases between. CDR3 protein: CASSQEVYNEQFF. CDR3 in DNA: TGTGCCAGCAGCCAAGAGGTCTACAATGAGCAGTTCTTC.

The chain carries TRBV6-5 and TRBJ2-1; D gene unclear. The germline V gene encodes CDR1 MNHEY and CDR2 SVGAGI. Trimming left V 0 bases short and J 9 bases short, with 15 bases between. The length of the CDR3 is 15 residues. As DNA, the CDR3 is TGTGCCAGCAGTTACTCAAGGGTACAATCGGGTGAGCAGTTCTTC. Residues: CASSYSRVQSGEQFF.

The CDR3 DNA follows: TGCGCCAGCAGTGAGAATCGGGCAGACAATAGCAATCAGCCCCAGCATTTT. As protein: CASSENRADNSNQPQHF. The V and J genes are TRBV10-1 and TRBJ1-5; D is uncertain. The V end was cut by 2 bases, the J end by 0 bases, with 14 bases between. The germline gives CDR1 WNHNN, CDR2 SYGVQD (reference sequence). The CDR3 sequence is 17 residues long.

CDR3 sequence (DNA): TGTGCCAGCAGAAACTCAATCCAGTACCAAGAGACCCAGTACTTC. It encodes CASRNSIQYQETQYF. The chain uses TRBV6-5 and TRBJ2-5; D uncertain. This CDR3 is built from 15 residues. Germline lookup yields CDR1 MNHEY and CDR2 SVGAGI. V lost 6 bases, J lost 0 bases, and 14 bases lay in between.

V gene TRBV2 combines with J gene TRBJ2-1, with 16 bases matching TRBD2. The ends lost 5 bases at V and 7 bases at J; junction bases unmatched: 11. This CDR3 has 18 amino acids. Looked up from germline, CDR1 is SNHLY and CDR2 is FYNNEI. CDR3 DNA: TGTGCCAGCAGTCCAATCGGGACTAGCGGGAGGGTGATGAATGAGCAGTTCTTC. Protein sequence: CASSPIGTSGRVMNEQFF.